This is a list of T cell receptor beta chains from one sample in a study of blood T cell repertoires in COVID-19. Only in-frame clones appear in the TCRdb table, and some are missing; sequencing was by immunoSEQ multiplex PCR. This sample has 190,000 or so clones; about 95% occur once, and the top ten carry about 0.76%. The sequenced sample consisted of peripheral blood. The receptors come from a man aged 30 to 39 with COVID-19, enrolled during active disease. Both conserved end residues are trimmed from each CDR3. The D gene is left open where the match is weak. Some rows mark clone size as missing; the rest say once, few, many or name a class of expanded clone.

d_call | v_call | clone_size | cdr3_aa
. | TRBV10-1 | . | ASSEQQENEQF
TRBD1 | TRBV10-3 | . | AISEQGANEKLF
TRBD1 | TRBV6-5 | . | ASTPYGTGLYEQY
TRBD2 | TRBV7-3 | . | ASSLGTTNTGELF
. | TRBV5-6 | . | ASSLTGINYEQY
. | TRBV18 | . | ASSPRGGENEKLF
. | TRBV7-9 | . | AAGTNRYQETQY
. | TRBV7-9 | . | ASSYPGGPNTEAF
. | TRBV6-6 | . | ASSYSTGRGSPGGH
. | TRBV13 | . | ASSLKRYTIY
TRBD1 | TRBV5-1 | . | ASSFGLNRGFADTQY
. | TRBV5-1 | . | ASSPGHNYEQY
TRBD2 | TRBV9 | once | ASSDPLSGTRDTGANVLT
TRBD1 | TRBV2 | few | ASREQGYGGYT
. | TRBV19 | . | ASSRGGHSNQPQH